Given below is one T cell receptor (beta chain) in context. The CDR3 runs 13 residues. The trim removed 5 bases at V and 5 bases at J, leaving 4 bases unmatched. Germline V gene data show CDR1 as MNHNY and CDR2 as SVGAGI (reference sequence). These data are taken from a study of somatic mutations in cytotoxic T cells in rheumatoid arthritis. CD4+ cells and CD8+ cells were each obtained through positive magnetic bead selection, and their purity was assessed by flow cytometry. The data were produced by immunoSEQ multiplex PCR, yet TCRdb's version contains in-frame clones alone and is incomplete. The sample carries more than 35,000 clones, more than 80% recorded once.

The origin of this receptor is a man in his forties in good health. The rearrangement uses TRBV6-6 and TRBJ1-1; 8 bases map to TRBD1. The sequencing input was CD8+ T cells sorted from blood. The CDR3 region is CASSAGGRTEAFF. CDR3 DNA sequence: TGTGCCAGCAGTGCAGGGGGCCGGACTGAAGCTTTCTTT.